A single T cell receptor beta chain is shown here with its context. This clonotype appeared a single time. Its specific antigen is unknown. This clone may be a read error of a much larger clone one base away. Via the germline V gene, CDR1 is KGHDR and CDR2 SFDVKD. The CDR3 measures 17 amino acids from cysteine to phenylalanine. CDR3 DNA only is kept here, 51 bases in frame from base 1. Receptors were amplified or captured by multiplex PCR. Reads for this sample came from an Illumina HiSeq 2500. Following protocols modified from ARM-PCR, the researchers constructed TCRbeta libraries through three rounds of nested PCR with primers (Table S4). Before sequencing, PCR products of 200-500 bp were cut from the gel and purified using the QIAquick gel extraction kit. As for how the authors treated the data: Trimmomatic was used to clean the reads, FLASH merged the cleaned reads into complete CDR3 sequences, and MiTCR assigned the sequences to V(D)J germline segments. Clonal diversity was computed as the inverse Simpson's index with VDJtools. Productive reads were defined as in-frame sequences without a premature stop codon. Using fastp trimming at Q25 and MiXCR clonotype assembly, TCRdb reanalyzed the public sequencing data and kept in-frame beta chains. Rows matching on CDR3 protein sequence are summarized as one entry with the most common DNA and genes. These V and J calls originate from TCRdb's pipeline instead of the authors' own analysis. The sample table records 65,000 to 95,000 distinct CDR3 sequences; roughly 80% of these occur just once. More than 10% of the sample is in the top ten clones.

The source of the sample is a study of tumor and adjacent non-tumor tissue in lung cancer (dated by TCRdb to the late 2010s). In the study overall: Of the cohort, 11 to 12 patients had adenocarcinoma, 2 had squamous cell carcinoma and 1 had small cell lung cancer. A few dozen paired specimens, one tumor and one normal lung sample per patient, were profiled by TCRbeta CDR3 sequencing. Among the 15 or so patients, ages ranged from about 30 to 80 years, about 10 were men and 5 were women, and disease was TNM stage I to III. Sequencing generated a total of 120 million or so productive TCRbeta reads, averaging about 4.2 million reads per sample. The study compared bulk TCRbeta repertoires between lung tumor tissue and matched distant non-tumor lung tissue from more than twelve lung cancer patients.

What the research found in general, with its limitations: Only roughly 14 patients were included in the cohort, and the need for larger samples and more detailed clinical data was noted by the authors. Neither the sequencing platform nor unique molecular identifiers are mentioned in the methods. In normal lung, the top 100 clones accounted for a significantly larger cumulative share of the repertoire than in tumor tissue. TCR diversity was significantly higher in younger patients, and greater tumor TCR diversity was associated with shorter overall survival and shorter disease-free survival. Tumor tissue showed significantly greater TCR diversity (inverse Simpson) than normal lung tissue (approximately 400 vs 170, P = 0.0075, Mann-Whitney U test). Because peripheral blood was not sequenced, the blood TCRbeta repertoires of the lung cancer patients in the study went unexamined.

Bulk unsorted tissue served as the source for RNA extraction, and RNA quality was assessed using a NanoDrop ND-1000 and an Agilent 2100. Donors were newly diagnosed lung cancer patients admitted for thoracic surgery in China between August and November 2014, without prior chemotherapy. The study excluded patients who had received radiotherapy or chemotherapy before or who had another cancer at the same time. Surgical tissue pieces of about 1-2.1 cm3 were preserved in RNAlater solution and stored at -80 °C until use. The sequence was obtained from a woman between 50 and 59 years old with non-small cell lung cancer. The V and J segments used are TRBV24-1 and TRBJ2-1, and 11 bases in between align with TRBD2. The sequenced material came from lung tumor tissue. CDR3 region: CATGDGARSGGGNAQFF. The DNA reads as follows: TGTGCCACCGGTGATGGGGCTCGTAGCGGGGGGGGCAATGCGCAGTTCTTC.